A selection of T cell receptor beta chains follows, all from one sample in a study of cytomegalovirus exposure and HLA in healthy donors. Sequenced by immunoSEQ multiplex PCR; TCRdb stores in-frame clones only, minus some. The repertoire holds fewer than 250,000 clones, with about 83% as singletons. Sequencing used PBMCs. The receptors originated from a man aged 18 to 30 in good health and CMV-seronegative. Each CDR3 is given with its conserved first and last residue. Each record gives: CDR3 length, clone size, V gene, D gene, J gene, CDR3 DNA, CDR3 protein. D genes are given only for firm matches. Rows give clone size only sometimes, using once, few, many, or a class for an expanded clone.

len: 14
abundance: .
v_gene: TRBV28
d_gene: TRBD2
j_gene: TRBJ2-1
CDR3nt: TGTGCCAGCAGTTCTAGGCCGGGGGGCAATGAGCAGTTCTTC
CDR3aa: CASSSRPGGNEQFF

len: 16
abundance: .
v_gene: TRBV9
d_gene: .
j_gene: TRBJ1-2
CDR3nt: TGTGCCAGCAGCGTAACCCCCGCGAACAGGGACTATGGCTACACCTTC
CDR3aa: CASSVTPANRDYGYTF

len: 21
abundance: .
v_gene: TRBV4-2
d_gene: TRBD1
j_gene: TRBJ1-3
CDR3nt: TGTGCCAGCAGCCGCAAAATCCTCCGGGACAGGGGGCCTATCGCTGGAAACACCATATATTTT
CDR3aa: CASSRKILRDRGPIAGNTIYF

len: 17
abundance: once
v_gene: TRBV7-2
d_gene: .
j_gene: TRBJ1-5
CDR3nt: TGTGCCAGCAGCTTAGTTGATACCCAAGGGGGCAATCAGCCCCAGCATTTT
CDR3aa: CASSLVDTQGGNQPQHF

len: 17
abundance: .
v_gene: TRBV27
d_gene: TRBD1
j_gene: TRBJ2-7
CDR3nt: TGTGCCAGCAGTTTCCAGGATACAGGGGATATTGGGTACGAGCAGTACTTC
CDR3aa: CASSFQDTGDIGYEQYF

len: 14
abundance: .
v_gene: TRBV28
d_gene: .
j_gene: TRBJ2-7
CDR3nt: TGTGCCAGCAGTTTGTTGGTAGCTTTGAACGAGCAGTACTTC
CDR3aa: CASSLLVALNEQYF

len: 14
abundance: .
v_gene: TRBV5-5
d_gene: .
j_gene: TRBJ1-6
CDR3nt: TGTGCCAGCAGCTTGTGGGAGGGTAATTCACCCCTCCACTTT
CDR3aa: CASSLWEGNSPLHF

len: 15
abundance: .
v_gene: TRBV6-6
d_gene: TRBD2
j_gene: TRBJ2-7
CDR3nt: TGTGCCAGCAGCGCACTAGCGGGAGGGCCCTACGAGCAGTACTTC
CDR3aa: CASSALAGGPYEQYF

len: 14
abundance: .
v_gene: TRBV5-1
d_gene: .
j_gene: TRBJ2-5
CDR3nt: TGCGCCAGCAGCCCTGGTGCACATCAAGAGACCCAGTACTTC
CDR3aa: CASSPGAHQETQYF

len: 15
abundance: few
v_gene: TRBV18
d_gene: TRBD1
j_gene: TRBJ1-6
CDR3nt: TGTGCCAGCTCACCGGGGACAGGGGATAATTCACCCCTCCACTTT
CDR3aa: CASSPGTGDNSPLHF

len: 11
abundance: .
v_gene: TRBV20-1
d_gene: .
j_gene: TRBJ2-1
CDR3nt: TGCAGTGCTAGAGTCCGGGTTGAGCAGTTCTTC
CDR3aa: CSARVRVEQFF